There are a few counts of the clone carrying this T cell receptor beta chain. As yet, its antigen is unknown. The data belong to a study of response to subunit inactivated influenza vaccine. This CDR3 comprises 12 residues. Germline loops: CDR1 SQVTM, CDR2 ANQGSEA. V was trimmed by 4 bases and J by 5 bases, leaving 11 bases between them. TCRdb redid the calling of the RT-PCR reads with MiXCR, one entry per CDR3 protein. The sample includes about 160,000 distinct CDR3 sequences, approximately 10% of them seen just once. Study-wide results and caveats: Authors suggested few new T cells are recruited by each seasonal influenza vaccination.

The V call is TRBV29-1, the J call TRBJ1-2; no clear D. Sequences were derived from non-naive T cells sorted from PBMCs, sampled 40 to 50 days after vaccination. This clonotype was obtained from a man aged 50 or older who received an inactivated influenza vaccine. Written as DNA, the CDR3 is TGCAGCGTTGCGTCCGGGGATTATGGCTACACCTTC. Translating gives CSVASGDYGYTF.